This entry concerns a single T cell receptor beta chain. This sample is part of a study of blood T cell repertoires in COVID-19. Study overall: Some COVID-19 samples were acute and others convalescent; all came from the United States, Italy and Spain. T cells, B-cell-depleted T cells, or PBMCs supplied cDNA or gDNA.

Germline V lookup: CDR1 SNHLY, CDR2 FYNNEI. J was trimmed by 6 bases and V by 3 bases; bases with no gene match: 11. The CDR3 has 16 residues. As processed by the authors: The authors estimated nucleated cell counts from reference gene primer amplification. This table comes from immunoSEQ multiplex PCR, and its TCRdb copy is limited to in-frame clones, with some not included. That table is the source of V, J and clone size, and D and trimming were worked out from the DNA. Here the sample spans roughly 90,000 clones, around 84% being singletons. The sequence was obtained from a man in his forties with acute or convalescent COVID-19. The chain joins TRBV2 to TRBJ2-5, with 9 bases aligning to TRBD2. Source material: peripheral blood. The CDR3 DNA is TGTGCCAGCAGTGAGTCTGCGGGAGGGCCTGGAAAGACCCAGTACTTC. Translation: CASSESAGGPGKTQYF. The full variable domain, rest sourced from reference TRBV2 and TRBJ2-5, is EPEVTQTPSHQVTQMGQEVILRCVPISNHLYFYWYRQILGQKVEFLVSFYNNEISEKSEIFDDQFSVERPDGSNFTLKIRSTKLEDSAMYFCASSESAGGPGKTQYFGPGTRLLVL.